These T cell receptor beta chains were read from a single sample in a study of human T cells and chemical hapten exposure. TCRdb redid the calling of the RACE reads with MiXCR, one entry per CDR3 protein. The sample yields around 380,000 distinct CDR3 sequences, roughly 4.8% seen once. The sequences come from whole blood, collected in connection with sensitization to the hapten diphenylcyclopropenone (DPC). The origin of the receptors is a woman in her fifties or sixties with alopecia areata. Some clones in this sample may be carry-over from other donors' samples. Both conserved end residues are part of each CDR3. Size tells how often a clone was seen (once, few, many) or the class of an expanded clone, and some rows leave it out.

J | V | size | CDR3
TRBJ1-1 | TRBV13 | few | CASRSKGETEAFF
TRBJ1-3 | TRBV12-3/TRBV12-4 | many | CASSFAGSGNTIYF
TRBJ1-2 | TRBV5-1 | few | CASSLDGSTPDGYTF
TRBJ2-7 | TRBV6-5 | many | CASSPNYWLRGYF
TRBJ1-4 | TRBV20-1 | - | CSAGEGAANEKLFF
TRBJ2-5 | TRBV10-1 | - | CASSETGYQETQYF
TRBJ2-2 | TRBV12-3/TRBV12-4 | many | CASSPLSGGELFF
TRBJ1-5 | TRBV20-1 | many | CSVGVLGLGGSNQPQHF
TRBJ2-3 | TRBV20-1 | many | CSAPGTSGFTDTQYF
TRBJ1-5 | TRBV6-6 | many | CASGAGNNQPQHF
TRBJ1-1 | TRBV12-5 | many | CAIGSFPNTEAFF
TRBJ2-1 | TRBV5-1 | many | CASSLSSGVKIDEQFF
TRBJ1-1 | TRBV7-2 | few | CASSVTGGSEAFF
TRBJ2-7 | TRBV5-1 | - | CASSLSTGPAYEQYF
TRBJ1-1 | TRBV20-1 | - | CSAYDRVSTEAFF
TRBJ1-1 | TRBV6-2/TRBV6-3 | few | CASSYSSGGAGAFF
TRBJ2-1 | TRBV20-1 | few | CSARTAHSYNEQFF
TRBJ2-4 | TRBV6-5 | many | CASSYSGGAPNIQYF
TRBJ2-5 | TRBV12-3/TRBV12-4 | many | CASRTLETQYF
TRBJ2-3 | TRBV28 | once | CASPSGRDRVPDTQYF
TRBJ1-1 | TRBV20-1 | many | CSAIDRMNTEAFF
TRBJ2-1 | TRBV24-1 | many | CATSDGGLAYEQFF
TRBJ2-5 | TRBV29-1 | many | CSVEAPGREETQYF
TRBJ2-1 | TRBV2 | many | CASRRGLAGGNSYNEQFF
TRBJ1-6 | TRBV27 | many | CASSLTVNSPLHF
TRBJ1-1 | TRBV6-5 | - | CASSYRGSEAFF
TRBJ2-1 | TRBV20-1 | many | CSARDTGGKYNEQFF
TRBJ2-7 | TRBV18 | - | CASSPAGGAHEQYF
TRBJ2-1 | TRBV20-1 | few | CSGDLGDDEQFF
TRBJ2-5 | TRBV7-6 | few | CASSFPGLGTGLETQYF
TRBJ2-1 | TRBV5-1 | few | CASSLTAGGGPYNEQFF
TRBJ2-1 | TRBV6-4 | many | CASILGSGRYRSEQFF
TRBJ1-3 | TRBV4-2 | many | CASSQDSRGGNTIYF
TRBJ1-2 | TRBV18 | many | CASSPLQGAEDGYTF
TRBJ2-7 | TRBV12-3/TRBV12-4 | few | CASRADLREQYF
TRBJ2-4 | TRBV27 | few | CASSHRTGSNIQYF
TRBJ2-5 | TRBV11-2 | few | CASSLDLAETQYF
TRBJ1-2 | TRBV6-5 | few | CASSQQVNYGYTF
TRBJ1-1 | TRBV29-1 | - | CSVDWVTEAFF
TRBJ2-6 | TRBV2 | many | CASKKASSGANVLTF
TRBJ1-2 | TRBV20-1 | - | CSARAKDRGYGYTF
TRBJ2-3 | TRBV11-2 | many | CASSRGGASDTQYF
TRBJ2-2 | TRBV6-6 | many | CASSLEDIANTGELFF
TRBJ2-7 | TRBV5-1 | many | CASSLLGSSFYEQYF
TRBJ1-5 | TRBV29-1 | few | CSVESETDQPQHF
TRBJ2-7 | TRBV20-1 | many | CSARKQGDEQYF
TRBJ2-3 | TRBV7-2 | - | CASSLEGALTFTDTQYF
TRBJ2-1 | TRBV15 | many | CATSREPGAGRVSQFF
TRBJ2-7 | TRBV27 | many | CASAPVGSGRYEQYF
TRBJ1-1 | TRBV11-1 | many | CASSPQTGGTRDTEAFF
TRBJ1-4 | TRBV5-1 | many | CASSPQGLNEKLFF
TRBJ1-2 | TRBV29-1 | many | CSVEDSGYGYTF
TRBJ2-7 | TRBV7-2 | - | CASSFGLAGGLNEQYF
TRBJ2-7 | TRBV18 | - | CASSPLPSGGAGDYEQYF
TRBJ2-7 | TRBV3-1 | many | CASSQVRMMGDEQYF
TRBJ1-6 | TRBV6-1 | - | CASRNRDSGSPLHF
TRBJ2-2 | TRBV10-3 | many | CAISASFMGQNTGELFF
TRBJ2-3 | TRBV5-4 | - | CASSPVDVDTQYF
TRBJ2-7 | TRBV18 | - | CASSPGRGKYEQYF
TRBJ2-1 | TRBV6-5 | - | CASSYSVWATDDNEQFF